A single sample gave rise to the 20 T cell receptor beta chains below, sequenced in a study of T cell responses to AZD1222 COVID-19 vaccine. The method was immunoSEQ multiplex PCR; TCRdb's version includes in-frame clones alone and lacks a portion of them. Found here are roughly 96,000 clones, approximately 88% of them singletons; the top ten hold about 12%. Sample: peripheral blood, taken 28 days after the second AZD1222 dose. The receptors here all came from an adult who received the AZD1222 COVID-19 vaccine.

The chain recombines TRBV7-3 with TRBJ2-2; the D gene is possibly TRBD2 (6 bases). Germline lookup yields CDR1 SGHTA and CDR2 FQGTGA. V was cut by 3 bases and J by 2 bases, with 10 bases left in between. This CDR3 spans 15 amino acids. CDR3 bases: TGTGCCAGCAGCTTTATGGGGGGAAACACCGGGGAGCTGTTTTTT. Protein: CASSFMGGNTGELFF.

This clone has only one observation. V is TRBV5-6 and J is TRBJ1-5; D call uncertain. V was cut by 4 bases and J by 6 bases, with 14 bases left in between. Looked up from germline, CDR1 is SGHDT and CDR2 is YYEEEE. The CDR3 spans 14 residues. The CDR3 spells CASSTFGGIQPQHF. Here the CDR3 DNA reads TGTGCCAGCAGCACGTTCGGCGGTATTCAGCCCCAGCATTTT.

This chain uses TRBV4-3 with TRBJ1-2, with 7 bases identical to TRBD1. CDR1 and CDR2 (germline): LGHNA, YSLEER. Germline trimming cut 3 bases from V and 6 bases from J; bases unmatched to any gene: 10. The CDR3 runs 15 residues. The CDR3 loop reads CASSQGPGQWDGYTF. CDR3 DNA: TGCGCCAGCAGCCAGGGGCCGGGACAGTGGGATGGCTACACCTTC.

CDR3: CASSTGSGNTIYF. CDR3 DNA: TGTGCCAGCAGTACAGGGTCCGGAAACACCATATATTTT. The chain links TRBV6-5 to TRBJ1-3; a weak D match, TRBD1 (6 bases). The CDR3 is 13 amino acids. The germline V gene has CDR1 MNHEY and CDR2 SVGAGI. V lost 5 bases to trimming and J lost 4 bases, with 9 bases between them.

This clone showed up just once. V and J are TRBV11-2 and TRBJ2-7; 9 positions match TRBD1. This CDR3 region has 14 residues. The junction had 16 bases not matched to a gene; V was cut back by 7 bases and J by 12 bases. The germline gives CDR1 SGHAT, CDR2 FQNNGV. DNA of the CDR3: TGTGCCAGCAACGAGCTGGGACAGGGATATCTAGGGTACTTC. Its translation: CASNELGQGYLGYF.

V usage is TRBV2 and J usage is TRBJ1-2; D not certain. V lost 6 bases and J lost 0, with 23 bases in between. CDR1 is SNHLY and CDR2 is FYNNEI in the germline V gene. The CDR3 contains 18 residues. CDR3 region: CASSRGGFYRTPNYGYTF. Written as DNA, the CDR3 is TGTGCCAGCAGCAGAGGAGGGTTTTATAGAACGCCTAACTATGGCTACACCTTC.

The chain employs TRBV5-1 and TRBJ2-1, with D possibly being TRBD2 (5 bases). Germline CDR1 and CDR2: SGHRS and YFSETQ. The V end was cut by 4 bases, the J end by 2 bases, with 16 bases between. The CDR3 spans 16 residues. The CDR3 here is CASSADPAGPYNEQFF. CDR3 in DNA: TGCGCCAGCAGCGCGGACCCGGCGGGCCCCTACAATGAGCAGTTCTTC.

The V and J genes are TRBV6-5 and TRBJ1-5; D may be TRBD1 (5 bases). Germline V CDR1 and CDR2: MNHEY, SVGAGI. Deletions cut 2 bases from V and 7 bases from J, with 9 bases between. CDR3 length equals 13 residues. CDR3: CASSYDRDQPQHF. The CDR3 nucleotides are TGTGCCAGCAGTTACGACCGGGACCAGCCCCAGCATTTT.

This chain uses TRBV29-1 with TRBJ1-2, with 9 bases lining up with TRBD1. CDR1 SQVTM and CDR2 ANQGSEA come from the germline V gene. Trimming at V came to 6 bases and at J to 1 base, leaving 9 bases not matched to a gene. This CDR3 spans 15 amino acids. As DNA, the CDR3 is TGCAGCGTAAAAACAGGGGGCTCAGGTAACTATGGCTACACCTTC. Residues: CSVKTGGSGNYGYTF.

The rearrangement joins TRBV27 to TRBJ1-2; the D gene is possibly TRBD1 (5 bases). CDR3 length: 13 residues. Trimming pared 2 bases from V and 6 bases from J, leaving 10 bases between. The germline gives CDR1 MNHEY, CDR2 SMNVEV (reference sequence). CDR3 nucleotides: TGTGCCAGCAGTTTACGTGACAGTAATGGCTACACCTTC. Protein: CASSLRDSNGYTF.

The chain links TRBV5-4 to TRBJ2-5, with D possibly being TRBD2 (7 bases). The CDR3 spans 14 residues. Trimming took 3 bases from V and 5 from J, leaving 14 bases between them. Germline values: CDR1 SGHNT, CDR2 YYREEE (reference sequence). The CDR3 reads CASSSGGAGETQYF. The CDR3 DNA sequence: TGTGCCAGCAGCTCTGGGGGGGCCGGCGAGACCCAGTACTTC.

The chain joins TRBV3-1 (or the pseudogene TRBV3-2) to TRBJ2-7; 7 positions agree with TRBD1. The CDR3 is 15 amino acids. Germline V CDR1 and CDR2: LGHDT, YNNKEL (reference sequence). V lost 1 base and J lost 1; bases outside the gene matches: 4. The CDR3 spells CASSQVAGGSYEQYF. The CDR3 nucleotides read TGTGCCAGCAGCCAAGTAGCAGGGGGATCCTACGAGCAGTACTTC.

The chain has TRBV27 and TRBJ1-6; D is possibly TRBD1 (5 bases). The germline V gene has CDR1 MNHEY and CDR2 SMNVEV (reference sequence). V was shortened by 2 bases and J by 4 bases, with 9 bases between the two germline ends. The CDR3 totals 15 residues. CDR3 sequence reads: CASSLDGGYNSPLHF. The CDR3 coding sequence is TGTGCCAGCAGTTTAGATGGGGGATATAATTCACCCCTCCACTTT.

The chain has TRBV4-1 and TRBJ2-7; 7 bases are a match to TRBD1. This CDR3 comprises 14 residues. CDR1 and CDR2 (germline): MGHRA, YSYEKL. With 3 bases clipped from V and 3 bases from J, the junction kept 5 bases outside the gene matches. CDR3 residues: CASSHPGQSYEQYF. The CDR3 coding sequence is TGCGCCAGCAGCCACCCGGGACAGAGCTACGAGCAGTACTTC.

This rearrangement joins TRBV29-1 to TRBJ2-7; D is unclear. The ends were cut back, 4 bases at V and 1 base at J, with 14 bases in the middle. This CDR3 has 14 amino acids. Germline V CDR1 and CDR2: SQVTM, ANQGSEA. CDR3 sequence: CSVVDPGRSYEQYF. In DNA form, the CDR3 reads TGCAGCGTTGTGGACCCCGGCCGGTCCTACGAGCAGTACTTC.

The chain combines TRBV5-5 with TRBJ1-1, with D hard to call. Looked up from germline, CDR1 is SGHKS and CDR2 is YYEKEE (reference sequence). There are 13 residues in the CDR3. With 1 base removed from V and 1 base from J, the gap between germline ends came to 5 bases. CDR3 region: CASSLTANTEAFF. The CDR3 coding sequence is TGTGCCAGCAGCTTGACAGCGAACACTGAAGCTTTCTTT.

This rearrangement joins TRBV30 to TRBJ1-1; the match to TRBD1 covers 7 bases. V shed 1 base and J 2 bases; nucleotides not matched to a gene: 10. Germline CDR1 reads GTSNPN; CDR2 reads SVGIG (reference sequence). The CDR3 sequence is 16 residues long. Written as DNA, the CDR3 is TGTGCCTGGAGTGCCGCCTCGGGACAGATCAACACTGAAGCTTTCTTT. Translating gives CAWSAASGQINTEAFF.

The V gene is TRBV10-3, the J gene TRBJ1-1; D is perhaps TRBD1 (5 bases). The CDR3 has 13 amino acids. Germline assignment: CDR1 ENHRY and CDR2 SYGVKD. Between the trimmed V and J ends, which lost 10 bases and 1 base, there was a span of 13 bases. The CDR3 spells CATKEGPNTEAFF. The CDR3 DNA sequence: TGTGCCACGAAAGAGGGGCCGAACACTGAAGCTTTCTTT.

This clone has just one count. The chain is built from TRBV6-5 and TRBJ1-3; no firm D call. This CDR3 region has 15 residues. Deletions cut 0 bases from V and 0 bases from J, with 6 bases between. Germline V lookup: CDR1 MNHEY, CDR2 SVGAGI. The CDR3 region has the DNA TGTGCCAGCAGTTACTCGGCGGGCTCTGGAAACACCATATATTTT. Residues: CASSYSAGSGNTIYF.

This chain joins TRBV3-1 (or the pseudogene TRBV3-2) and TRBJ2-7; D call uncertain. Trimming shortened V by 2 bases and J by 4 bases, and 3 bases separated the two germline ends. CDR1 and CDR2 from the germline V gene are LGHDT and YNNKEL (reference sequence). This CDR3 is 11 amino acids long. The CDR3 spells CASSQSYEQYF. CDR3 sequence (DNA): TGTGCCAGCAGCCAATCGTACGAGCAGTACTTC.